This T cell receptor beta chain came from a study of blood T cell repertoires in COVID-19. Using immunoSEQ multiplex PCR, the repertoire was profiled, and TCRdb retains in-frame clones only, with some absent. The table shows about 270,000 clones, with about nine tenths occurring only once. The germline gives CDR1 KGHDR, CDR2 SFDVKD. The CDR3 sequence is 17 residues long. V was shortened by 5 bases and J by 4 bases, with 20 bases between the two germline ends. Sequencing was done on a sample of PBMCs or T cells enriched from blood (not recorded which). The source is a woman aged 60-75 years who had recovered from COVID-19. The rearrangement links TRBV24-1 to TRBJ2-1, with TRBD2 as a possible D gene (6 bases). The CDR3 nucleotides read TGTGCCACCAGTGGTCCCTCGACGGGGGAAAAATACAATGAGCAGTTCTTC. Its protein is CATSGPSTGEKYNEQFF.